This T cell receptor (beta chain) was profiled in a study of human T cells and chemical hapten exposure. Study context: For the approximately 25-week duration of the study, patients were given weekly doses of diphenylcyclopropenone on the scalp.

The study, taken as a whole, reports: Healthy people's immune response may differ from that of the donors, who had alopecia. Higher patch test scores went with higher counts of PT1 expanded TCRs.

In the case of this clonotype: Its antigen is currently unknown.

Time point denoted: patch test 1, 2 weeks after DPC sensitization. Treatment meaning: therapeutic diphenylcyclopropenone sensitization with weekly scalp DPC. Donors, patients with alopecia ranging from 18 to 70 years old and judged suitable for DPC, provided samples. Trimming removed 3 bases at V and 7 bases at J, with 15 bases between. The CDR3 sequence is 14 residues long. Germline loops: CDR1 DFQATT, CDR2 SNEGSKA (reference sequence). TCRdb used MiXCR to reprocess the RACE reads, holding one entry per CDR3 protein. The sample holds 60,000 to 80,000 distinct CDR3 sequences, around a third seen once.

V and J are TRBV20-1 and TRBJ2-2; D possibly uses TRBD1 or TRBD2 (5 bases each). The sequence derives from a middle-aged man with alopecia areata. Some clones in this sample may be carry-over from other donors' samples. The source was whole blood, collected in connection with sensitization to the hapten diphenylcyclopropenone (DPC). The DNA for the CDR3 is TGCAGTGCTAGGAGGGACCTAAGTGGCGGGGAGCTGTTTTTT. This encodes CSARRDLSGGELFF.